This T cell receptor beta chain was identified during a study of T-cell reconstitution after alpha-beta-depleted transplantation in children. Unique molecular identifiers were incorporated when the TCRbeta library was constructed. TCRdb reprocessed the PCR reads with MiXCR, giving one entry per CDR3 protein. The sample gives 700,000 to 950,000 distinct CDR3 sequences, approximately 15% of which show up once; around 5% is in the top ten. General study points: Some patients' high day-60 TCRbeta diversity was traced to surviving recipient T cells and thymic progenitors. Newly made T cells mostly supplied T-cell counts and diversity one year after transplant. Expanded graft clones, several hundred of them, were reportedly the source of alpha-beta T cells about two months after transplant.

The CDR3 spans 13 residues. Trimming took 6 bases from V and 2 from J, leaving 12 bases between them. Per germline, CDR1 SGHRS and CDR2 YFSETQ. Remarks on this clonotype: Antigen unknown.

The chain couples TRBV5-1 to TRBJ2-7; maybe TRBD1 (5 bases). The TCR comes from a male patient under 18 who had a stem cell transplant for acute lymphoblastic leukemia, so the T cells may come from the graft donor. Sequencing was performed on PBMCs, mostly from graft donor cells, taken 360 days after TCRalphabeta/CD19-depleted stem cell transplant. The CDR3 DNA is TGCGCCAGCACAAAAACAGGAGCCTACGAGCAGTACTTC. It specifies CASTKTGAYEQYF.